A selection of T cell receptor beta chains follows, all from one sample in a study of T cells in Graves' hyperthyroidism and ophthalmopathy. TCRdb reprocessed the multiplex PCR reads via MiXCR and lists one record per CDR3 protein. The table includes hundreds of thousands of distinct CDR3 sequences, 14% detected once. Sequenced sample: blood. These receptor sequences come from a woman in her late teens or twenties with Graves' hyperthyroidism. CDR3s include the opening cysteine and the closing phenylalanine or tryptophan.

>TRBJ1-1|TRBV28|11
CASSLRKEAFF
>TRBJ2-7|TRBV28|15
CASSSRGRGGGEQYF
>TRBJ1-1|TRBV12-3/TRBV12-4|15
CASSRSGTGGTEAFF
>TRBJ1-5|TRBV2|15
CASSEFRTAEQPQHF
>TRBJ2-1|TRBV6-6|17
CASSYTKRTSYNYEQFF
>TRBJ1-1|TRBV5-6|15
CASSSVDRDNTEAFF
>TRBJ1-5|TRBV19|15
CASTVTATSNQPQHF
>TRBJ2-1|TRBV24-1|12
CATSGQGNEQFF
>TRBJ2-1|TRBV27|12
CASSWVRDRWFF
>TRBJ1-2|TRBV29-1|15
CSVEDHLGTVYGYTF
>TRBJ1-5|TRBV28|17
CASSLLGQFNSNQPQHF
>TRBJ1-6|TRBV19|14
CASSTDLGTSPLHF
>TRBJ1-2|TRBV6-1|15
CASRPSGTGADGYTF
>TRBJ1-5|TRBV30|12
CAWSEGGQPQHF
>TRBJ2-6|TRBV9|15
CASSVGSSGANVLTF
>TRBJ2-7|TRBV20-1|16
CSASVPGLSIGYEQYF
>TRBJ2-2|TRBV11-3|15
CASSLDQIGAGELFF
>TRBJ2-1|TRBV18|15
CASSPRTSSYNEQFF
>TRBJ2-6|TRBV6-1|16
CASSPGEVSGANVLTF
>TRBJ2-5|TRBV30|13
CAWGLEIGETQYF
>TRBJ1-4|TRBV18|13
CASSPRGDEKLFF
>TRBJ2-4|TRBV14|13
CASSPGGRGIQYF
>TRBJ2-7|TRBV4-1|14
CASSQVEGIYEQYF
>TRBJ2-7|TRBV11-2|14
CASSFGQASYEQYF
>TRBJ1-1|TRBV20-1|15
CSAVDGPIKGTEAFF
>TRBJ2-1|TRBV6-5|14
CASSYSPGHNEQFF
>TRBJ2-1|TRBV11-2|18
CASSFVVGPLTGYNEQFF
>TRBJ2-7|TRBV7-2|12
CAGTGGWGEQYF
>TRBJ2-5|TRBV9|18
CASSVEEGGVRSQETQYF
>TRBJ1-1|TRBV7-9|14
CASSTKRVAAEAFF
>TRBJ2-1|TRBV7-9|15
CASSHRLAGDNEQFF
>TRBJ2-4|TRBV2|16
CASSETQALAKNIQYF
>TRBJ1-1|TRBV28|13
CASRRQGRTEASF
>TRBJ2-6|TRBV6-1|16
CASSDGTFPGANVLTF
>TRBJ2-1|TRBV7-2|13
CASSSGGDNEQFF